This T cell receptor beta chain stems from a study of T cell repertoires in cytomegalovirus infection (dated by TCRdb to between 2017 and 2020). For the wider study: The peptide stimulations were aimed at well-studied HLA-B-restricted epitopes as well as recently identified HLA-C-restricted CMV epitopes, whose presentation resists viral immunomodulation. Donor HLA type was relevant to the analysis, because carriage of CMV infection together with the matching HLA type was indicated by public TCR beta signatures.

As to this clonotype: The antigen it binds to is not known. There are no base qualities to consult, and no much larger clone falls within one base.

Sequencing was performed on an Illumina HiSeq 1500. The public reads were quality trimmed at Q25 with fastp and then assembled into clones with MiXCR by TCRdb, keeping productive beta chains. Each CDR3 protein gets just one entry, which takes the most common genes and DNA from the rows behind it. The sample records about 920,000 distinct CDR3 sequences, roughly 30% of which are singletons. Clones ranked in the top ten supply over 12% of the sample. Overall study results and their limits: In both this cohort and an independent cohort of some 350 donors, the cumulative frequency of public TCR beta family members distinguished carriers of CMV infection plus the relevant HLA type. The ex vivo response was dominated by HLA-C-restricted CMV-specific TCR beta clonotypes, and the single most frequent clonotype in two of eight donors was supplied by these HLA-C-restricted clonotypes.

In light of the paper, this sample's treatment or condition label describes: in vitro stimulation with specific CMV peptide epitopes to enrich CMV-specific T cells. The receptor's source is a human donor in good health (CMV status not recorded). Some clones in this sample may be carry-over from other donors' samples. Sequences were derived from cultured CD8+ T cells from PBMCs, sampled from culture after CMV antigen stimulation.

The CDR3: CASSLRGTPNEKLFF. The sequenced DNA is TGTGCCAGCAGCCTGCGCGGGACACCTAATGAAAAACTGTTTTTT. The receptor chain draws on TRBV4-2 and TRBJ1-4; a tentative D match to TRBD1 spans 6 bases. The CDR3 holds 15 amino acids from the cysteine to the phenylalanine. Solely the CDR3 DNA is kept, with 45 bases framed from the first base. The CDR1 and CDR2 encoded by the germline V gene are LGHNA and YNFKEQ. Between the V and J ends, shortened by 4 bases and 3 bases respectively, the junction contains 12 bases.